This TCR beta chain was identified in a study of T cells in Graves' hyperthyroidism and ophthalmopathy (dated by TCRdb to the late 2010s). In the study overall: Peripheral blood samples were taken at initial diagnosis, before any treatment was given. TCR V-J signatures able to tell the groups apart were searched for in a discovery cohort of 95 or so patients, of whom more than 40 had Graves' ophthalmopathy and about 60 had stable Graves' hyperthyroidism. Prospective prediction of ophthalmopathy was tested in an independent validation cohort consisting of fewer than 20 hyperthyroidism patients and more than 15 patients who later progressed to ophthalmopathy. For training and testing, the 95 to 100 patients in the discovery cohort were randomly divided in a 7:3 ratio. Thyroid tissue and blood T-cell repertoires from six Graves' hyperthyroidism patients were also compared in the study. Once sampling was done, hyperthyroidism patients were given methimazole at a starting dose of 30 mg daily, whereas ophthalmopathy patients were given high-dose intravenous methylprednisolone. TCR Vbeta CDR3 sequencing of 120 to 150 peripheral blood samples (43 ophthalmopathy, 75 hyperthyroidism and approximately 17 progressor patients) is reported in the paper. The paper's findings and limits, for the study overall: Most expanded thyroid clonotypes (frequency above 0.001) were also detected in blood, suggesting blood repertoires may reflect thyroid immune responses. During validation, the model predicted progression to ophthalmopathy a median of roughly 7.1 months ahead of onset, with roughly 65% sensitivity and about 75% specificity. Sample size was not statistically predetermined, and investigators were not blinded to group allocation. A model built on a 13 V-J signature distinguished ophthalmopathy from stable hyperthyroidism, reaching 85% to 90% sensitivity and about 81% specificity in cross-validation and 80%/75% in testing.

This clonotype was detected a few times. It has no known antigen specificity. The record has no base qualities; no much larger clone is one base away. Stable Graves' hyperthyroidism was defined as the absence of progression to ophthalmopathy over 18 months of follow-up. The hyperthyroidism patients were between 18 and 65 years old and newly diagnosed, with a disease duration of less than 2 months. Any patient with an uncontrolled infection, another autoimmune disease, pregnancy or lactation was excluded. Diagnoses relied on clinical symptoms, serum thyroxine and TRAb, thyroid ultrasound and orbital computed tomography. Ficoll-Paque density gradient centrifugation was used to isolate PBMCs from approximately 10 ml of fresh peripheral blood. Total RNA was extracted using Trizol reagent, and RNA quality was assessed on an Agilent 2100 Bioanalyzer. The TCR beta CDR3 regions were amplified from RNA transcripts. A first-round RT-PCR of the TCR CDR3 used the HTBI primer set with the Qiagen OneStep RT-PCR kit. A second multiplex PCR round built the libraries, followed by size selection and purification. Sequencing of the libraries was done on an Illumina HiSeq2000 using paired-end 100 bp reads. Concerning the study's data processing: SOAPnuke was used to process the raw data, throwing out any read that contained adapters or uncalled bases, had a mean Phred below 15, or lacked an exact constant-primer or identifier match. COPE v1.2.5 was used to merge high-quality paired reads, and clonotypes were defined as unique nucleotide sequences. MiTCR v1.1 was used to align the clonotypes against IMGT TRBV, TRBD and TRBJ reference segments. Analysis was restricted to V-J combinations with a frequency above 0.0001, which covered roughly 99% of repertoires. The TCS score was defined as the ratio of F50 (clonal expansion) to E x V (chaos), calculated using BLOSUM62-based TCRdist between CDR3 peptides within each V-J. Welch's t-statistics and random forest reduced 500 to 550 V-J features to some 14, which were used in a naive Bayes classifier (R e1071). The public sequencing data were trimmed at Q25 with fastp and processed into clonotypes with MiXCR by TCRdb, which kept only in-frame beta chains. Every CDR3 protein is listed once, alongside the most common genes and DNA of its rows. These V and J calls are TCRdb output, not the study's own analysis. Here the sample has fewer than 400,000 distinct CDR3 sequences; roughly 25% occur a single time. Jointly, the top ten make up about 73% of the sample.

V loses 5 bases, J loses 7 bases, and the germline ends lie 20 bases apart. CDR1 and CDR2 are read off the germline V gene (reference sequence) as MNHEY and SMNVEV. Reading from cysteine to phenylalanine, the CDR3 counts 15 amino acids. The retained sequence is limited to the CDR3, 45 bases, with the frame set at the first base. The material sequenced was blood. The receptor's source is a middle-aged man with Graves' hyperthyroidism. The V gene is TRBV27 and the J gene is TRBJ1-2, with the D segment identity uncertain. This receptor carries the CDR3 CASSPSSGSFPGYTF. The sequenced DNA is TGTGCCAGCAGTCCCTCCTCGGGCTCCTTCCCTGGCTACACCTTC.